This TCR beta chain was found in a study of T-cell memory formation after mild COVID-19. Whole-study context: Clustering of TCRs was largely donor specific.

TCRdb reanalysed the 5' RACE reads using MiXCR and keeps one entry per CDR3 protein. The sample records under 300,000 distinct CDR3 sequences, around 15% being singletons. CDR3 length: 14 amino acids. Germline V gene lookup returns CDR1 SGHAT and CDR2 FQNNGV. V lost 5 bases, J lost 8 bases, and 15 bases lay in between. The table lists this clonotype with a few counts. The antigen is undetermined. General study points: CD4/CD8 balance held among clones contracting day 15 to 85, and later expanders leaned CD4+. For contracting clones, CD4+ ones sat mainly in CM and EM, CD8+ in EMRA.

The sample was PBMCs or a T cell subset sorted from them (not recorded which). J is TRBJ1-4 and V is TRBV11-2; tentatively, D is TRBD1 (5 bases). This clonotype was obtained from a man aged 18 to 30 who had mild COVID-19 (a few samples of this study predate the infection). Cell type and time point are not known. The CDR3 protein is CASSVQVVNEKLFF. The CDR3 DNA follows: TGTGCCAGCAGCGTACAGGTGGTTAACGAAAAACTGTTTTTT.